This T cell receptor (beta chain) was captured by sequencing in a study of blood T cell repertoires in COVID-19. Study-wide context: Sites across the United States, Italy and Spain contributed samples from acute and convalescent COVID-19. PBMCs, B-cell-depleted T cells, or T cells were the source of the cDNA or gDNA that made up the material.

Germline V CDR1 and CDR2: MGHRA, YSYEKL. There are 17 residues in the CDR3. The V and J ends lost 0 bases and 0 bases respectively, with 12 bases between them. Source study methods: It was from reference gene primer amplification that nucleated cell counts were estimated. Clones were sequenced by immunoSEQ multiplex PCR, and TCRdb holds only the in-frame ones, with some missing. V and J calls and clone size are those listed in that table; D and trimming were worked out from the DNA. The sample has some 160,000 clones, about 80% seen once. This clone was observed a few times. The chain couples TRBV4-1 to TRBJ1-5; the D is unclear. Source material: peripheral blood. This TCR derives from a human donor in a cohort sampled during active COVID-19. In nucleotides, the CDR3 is TGCGCCAGCAGCCAAGATAGAGGCGCGGTTAGCAATCAGCCCCAGCATTTT. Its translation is CASSQDRGAVSNQPQHF.